The entry that follows covers one T cell receptor (beta chain) sequence. This CDR3 is 16 amino acids long. With V trimmed by 2 bases and J by 2 bases, 7 bases remained unmatched. The germline V gene encodes CDR1 SGHVS and CDR2 FQNEAQ. The data were obtained in a study of cytomegalovirus exposure and HLA in healthy donors. The primer mix had 60 Vbeta and 13 Jbeta primers. TCRdb keeps only in-frame clones here, not all; method: immunoSEQ multiplex PCR. The table has around 200,000 clones, roughly 80% seen once; the top ten hold approximately 0.22%. The chain links TRBV7-8 to TRBJ2-3; 7 bases agree with TRBD2. The receptor was derived from a girl aged 2 to 10 in good health and CMV-seronegative. Sequencing input: PBMCs. The CDR3 reads CASSLPQRDATDTQYF. DNA of the CDR3: TGTGCCAGCAGCTTACCCCAGCGGGATGCCACAGATACGCAGTATTTT.